The 13 T cell receptor beta chains below were found in one sample sequenced in a study of blood T cell repertoires in COVID-19. TCRdb's table, derived via immunoSEQ multiplex PCR, lists solely in-frame clones and lacks some. The repertoire consists of almost 15,000 clones, with around 90% occurring once and the leading ten covering roughly 2.5%. The sequenced sample was peripheral blood. The receptors shown here come from a woman in her 70s in a cohort sampled during active or convalescent COVID-19.

This chain connects TRBV19 to TRBJ1-2, with 11 bases lining up with TRBD1. V shed 6 bases, J shed 8 bases, and the junction held 5 bases outside the gene matches. Germline V gene data show CDR1 as LNHDA and CDR2 as SQIVND (reference sequence). This CDR3 contains 13 residues. The CDR3 DNA sequence: TGTGCCAGTAGGGGACAGGGGGAACGAGGCTACACCTTC. It specifies CASRGQGERGYTF. The whole variable domain, remainder taken from reference TRBV19 and TRBJ1-2, is DGGITQSPKYLFRKEGQNVTLSCEQNLNHDAMYWYRQDPGQGLRLIYYSQIVNDFQKGDIAEGYSVSREKKESFPLTVTSAQKNPTAFYLCASRGQGERGYTFGSGTRLTVV.

J is TRBJ2-7 and V is TRBV6-5; TRBD2 might be the D (6 bases). The CDR3 is made up of 15 amino acids. Trimming pared 6 bases from V and 2 bases from J, leaving 17 bases between. In germline, CDR1 is MNHEY, CDR2 SVGAGI. CDR3 protein: CASSRRGLRTYEQYF. CDR3 coding DNA: TGTGCCAGCAGCCGCCGGGGACTGCGAACCTACGAGCAGTACTTC.

The chain links TRBV4-3 to TRBJ1-2; possible D gene TRBD1, 6 bases. Germline-derived CDR1 and CDR2 are LGHNA and YSLEER. The CDR3 has 15 amino acids. The V gene lost 4 bases and the J gene lost 0 bases, with 12 bases spanning the gap. The CDR3 sequence is CASSRSGQTNYGYTF. The CDR3 DNA reads as TGCGCCAGCAGCCGCTCGGGACAAACTAACTATGGCTACACCTTC.

The chain carries TRBV6-2 or TRBV6-3 and TRBJ2-7; 15 bases match TRBD2. The CDR3 loop spans 16 amino acids. Germline CDR1 MNHEY, CDR2 SVGEGT. The junction had 7 bases not matched to a gene; V was cut back by 6 bases and J by 4 bases. CDR3 amino acids: CASSLPGLAGGYEQYF. The DNA for the CDR3 is TGTGCCAGCAGCCTGCCGGGACTAGCGGGGGGTTACGAGCAGTACTTC.

V gene TRBV6-1 combines with J gene TRBJ1-2; D might be TRBD1 (5 bases). Trimming cost V 3 bases and J 4 bases, with 9 bases left between them. Germline CDR1 and CDR2: MNHNS and SASEGT. This CDR3 has 13 residues. In DNA form, the CDR3 reads TGTGCCAGCAGTGATAGGGGTTCCTATGGCTACACCTTC. This translates into CASSDRGSYGYTF.

The rearrangement uses TRBV7-2 and TRBJ2-2; TRBD2 might be the D (6 bases). The CDR3 has 15 residues. Germline loops: CDR1 SGHTA, CDR2 FQGNSA. Trimming removed 1 base at V and 5 bases at J, with 11 bases between. CDR3 region: CASSLVGRGTGELFF. CDR3 sequence (DNA): TGTGCCAGCAGCTTAGTCGGCCGGGGGACCGGGGAGCTGTTTTTT.

The chain links TRBV5-5 to TRBJ1-1; D unclear. The CDR3 totals 11 residues. V was trimmed by 4 bases and J by 8 bases, leaving 9 bases between them. Per germline, CDR1 SGHKS and CDR2 YYEKEE (reference sequence). The CDR3 DNA is TGTGCCAGCAGCGCGTCTATGGAAGCTTTCTTT. Its translation is CASSASMEAFF.

The chain recombines TRBV6-6 with TRBJ2-3, with 9 bases that match TRBD2. The CDR3 is 18 residues long. CDR1 is MNHNY and CDR2 is SVGAGI in the germline V gene (reference sequence). The V and J ends lost 5 bases and 1 base, in that order; junction bases with no gene match: 13. CDR3 protein: CASSPRAGGGIGTDTQYF. The CDR3 DNA sequence: TGTGCCAGCAGTCCCCGGGCGGGGGGGGGAATCGGCACAGATACGCAGTATTTT.

CDR3 nucleotides: TGTGCCAGCTCGGCCTCGGGGAGCCGCAATCAGCCCCAGCATTTT. Its protein is CASSASGSRNQPQHF. The chain has TRBV18 and TRBJ1-5; D is undetermined. This CDR3 has 15 amino acids. Looked up from germline, CDR1 is KGHSH and CDR2 is LQKENI. The ends were cut back, 6 bases at V and 2 bases at J, with 14 bases in the middle.

V gene TRBV7-9 combines with J gene TRBJ2-7, with D possibly matching TRBD2 (6 bases). Trimming left V 3 bases short and J 2 bases short, with 8 bases between. The length of the CDR3 is 13 residues. Germline CDR1 and CDR2: SEHNR and FQNEAQ (reference sequence). Here the CDR3 reads CASSFGGAYEQYF. The CDR3 nucleotides are TGTGCCAGCAGCTTCGGCGGGGCCTACGAGCAGTACTTC.

The chain is built from TRBV4-1 and TRBJ1-4; D is uncertain. CDR3 size: 15 residues. V was cut by 6 bases and J by 1 base, with 12 bases left in between. Germline V lookup: CDR1 MGHRA, CDR2 YSYEKL. The CDR3 bases are TGCGCCAGCAGTCGATTTCCGGGAACTAATGAAAAACTGTTTTTT. The encoded protein is CASSRFPGTNEKLFF.

This sequence joins TRBV20-1 and TRBJ2-7; D is possibly TRBD2 (5 bases). The germline V and J ends were trimmed by 3 bases and 7 bases, with 22 bases remaining between them. The CDR3 totals 15 residues. CDR1 is DFQATT, CDR2 SNEGSKA, per germline (reference sequence). CDR3 sequence: CSASRLDSAKEEQYF. The CDR3 DNA reads TGCAGTGCTAGTCGGTTGGACTCGGCAAAAGAGGAGCAGTACTTC.

The genes are TRBV19 and TRBJ2-7; 11 bases line up with TRBD1. Germline CDR1 and CDR2: LNHDA and SQIVND (reference sequence). V gave up 5 bases and J gave up 5 bases; unmatched junction bases: 8. The CDR3 is made up of 15 amino acids. The CDR3 region is CASSARTGGLDEQYF. The CDR3 DNA reads as TGTGCCAGTAGTGCGAGGACAGGGGGCCTGGACGAGCAGTACTTC. Full variable domain (rest looked up from reference TRBV19 and TRBJ2-7): DGGITQSPKYLFRKEGQNVTLSCEQNLNHDAMYWYRQDPGQGLRLIYYSQIVNDFQKGDIAEGYSVSREKKESFPLTVTSAQKNPTAFYLCASSARTGGLDEQYFGPGTRLTVT.